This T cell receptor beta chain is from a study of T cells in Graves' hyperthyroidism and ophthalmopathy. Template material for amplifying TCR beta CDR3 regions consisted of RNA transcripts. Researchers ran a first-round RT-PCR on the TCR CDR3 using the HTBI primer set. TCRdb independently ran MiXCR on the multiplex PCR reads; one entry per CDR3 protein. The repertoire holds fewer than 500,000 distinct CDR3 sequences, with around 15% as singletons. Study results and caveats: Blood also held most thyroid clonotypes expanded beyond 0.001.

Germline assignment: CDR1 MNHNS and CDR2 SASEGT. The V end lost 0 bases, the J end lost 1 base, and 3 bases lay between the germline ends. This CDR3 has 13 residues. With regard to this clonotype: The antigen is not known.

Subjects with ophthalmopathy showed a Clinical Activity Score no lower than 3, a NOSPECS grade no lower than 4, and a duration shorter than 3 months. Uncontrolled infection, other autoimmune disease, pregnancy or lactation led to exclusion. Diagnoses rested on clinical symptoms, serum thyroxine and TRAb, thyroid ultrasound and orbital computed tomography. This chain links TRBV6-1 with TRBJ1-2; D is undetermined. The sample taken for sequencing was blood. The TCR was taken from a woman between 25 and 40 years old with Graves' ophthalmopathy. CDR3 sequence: CASSEAGNYGYTF. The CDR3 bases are TGTGCCAGCAGTGAAGCGGGTAACTATGGCTACACCTTC.